The TCR beta chain under discussion was sequenced for a study of tumor-infiltrating lymphocytes in primary liver carcinoma. Study outcomes and limitations: The difference in top-250-clone fraction between tumors and blood was significant, favoring tumors (p = 0.039).

Turning to this clonotype: Its target is not known.

Unsorted whole blood served as the source of blood RNA, and germline DNA was extracted as well. No patient had received treatment, and all had chronic HBV infection. TCR beta cDNA came from approximately 0.55 ug total RNA, primed with a constant-region primer. Construction of TCR beta libraries relied on three successive nested multiplex PCR rounds employing slightly modified ARM-PCR. A C-beta reverse primer and TRBV1-TRBV30 forward primers served in each of the first two PCR rounds, at approximately 10 cycles apiece. TCRdb processed the multiplex PCR reads anew with MiXCR; each CDR3 protein has one entry. Of 300,000 to 350,000 distinct CDR3 sequences in the sample, 65% were seen once. Germline loops: CDR1 SQVTM, CDR2 ANQGSEA. V lost 2 bases, J lost 13 bases, and 13 bases lay in between. CDR3 size: 11 residues.

This receptor was obtained from a man aged 40-55 years with primary liver carcinoma and hepatitis B virus infection. Sequenced sample: peripheral blood. The chain uses TRBV29-1 and TRBJ2-3; D is undetermined. The CDR3 DNA reads TGCAGCGTTGAAAACACAGATATAGAGTATTTT. As protein: CSVENTDIEYF.